The following is a TCR beta chain sequence with its context. This specimen belongs to a study of blood T cell repertoires in COVID-19. Across the study: COVID-19 samples, acute and convalescent, were from the United States, Italy and Spain.

Clones were sequenced by immunoSEQ multiplex PCR, and TCRdb holds only the in-frame ones, with some missing. The table lists fewer than 60,000 clones, approximately 90% of them singletons. CDR1 and CDR2 from the germline V gene are LNHDA and SQIVND (reference sequence). This CDR3 is 14 amino acids long. After removal of 7 bases from V and 4 bases from J, the junction contained 9 bases not matched to a gene. The sequence came from a human donor with acute or convalescent COVID-19. The donor label of this sample is uncertain. The rearrangement uses TRBV19 and TRBJ1-1; 7 bases align to TRBD1. Sequenced input: peripheral blood. The CDR3 region has the DNA TGTGCCAGTACCATAACAGGGGCCCCCACTGAAGCTTTCTTT. Residues: CASTITGAPTEAFF.